The 10 T cell receptor beta chains presented below share a single source sample, sequenced in a study of blood T cell repertoires in COVID-19. This table comes from immunoSEQ multiplex PCR, and its TCRdb copy is limited to in-frame clones, with some not included. The sample comprises about 67,000 clones, 87% of which are singletons, and roughly 5.2% rests with the top ten. The sequencing input was peripheral blood. These receptor sequences come from a man aged 50-59 years with active COVID-19.

The chain joins TRBV4-1 to TRBJ2-1, with 14 nucleotides matching TRBD2. The germline gives CDR1 MGHRA, CDR2 YSYEKL. V shed 4 bases, J shed 4 bases, and the junction held 3 bases outside the gene matches. The CDR3 sequence is 16 residues long. DNA of the CDR3: TGCGCCAGCAGCCGTGGGACTAGCGGGAGTTACAATGAGCAGTTCTTC. As protein: CASSRGTSGSYNEQFF.

The DNA of the CDR3 is TGTGCCAGCAGTTACCGGACAACCGGGGAGCTGTTTTTT. Encoded protein: CASSYRTTGELFF. The chain links TRBV6-6 to TRBJ2-2; D possibly corresponds to TRBD1 (5 bases). V shed 2 bases and J shed 5 bases, with 6 bases lying between them. CDR3 length: 13 amino acids. Germline CDR1 MNHNY, CDR2 SVGAGI (reference sequence).

The chain uses TRBV23-1 and TRBJ1-5, with TRBD1 as a possible D gene (6 bases). TRBV23-1 is given ORF status, its function remaining uncertain. The germline V and J ends were trimmed by 11 bases and 6 bases, with 17 bases remaining between them. The length of the CDR3 is 13 residues. The CDR3 here is CAGPRGAGQPQHF. The CDR3 DNA sequence: TGCGCCGGACCCCGGGGGGCAGGTCAGCCCCAGCATTTT.

This clone has only a few counts. The chain has TRBV29-1 and TRBJ2-1, with D perhaps TRBD1 (6 bases). Trimming left V 7 bases short and J 15 bases short, with 25 bases between. Germline V gene data show CDR1 as SQVTM and CDR2 as ANQGSEA. The CDR3 totals 13 residues. The DNA for the CDR3 is TGCAGCGCCGAAAATATGGGACATCCCGCCGGGTTCTTC. Translated, it gives CSAENMGHPAGFF.

This clone showed up just once. The chain couples TRBV9 to TRBJ2-7; D gene ambiguous. Germline V gene lookup returns CDR1 SGDLS and CDR2 YYNGEE. The germline V and J ends were trimmed by 2 bases and 0 bases, with 12 bases remaining between them. The CDR3 covers 15 residues. The CDR3 sequence is CASSVSGEISYEQYF. The CDR3 DNA reads as TGTGCCAGCAGCGTTTCGGGTGAAATCTCCTACGAGCAGTACTTC.

CDR3 sequence: CASHTWGRPDSYNSPLHF. Here the CDR3 DNA reads TGTGCCAGCCATACTTGGGGGCGACCAGACTCATATAATTCACCCCTCCACTTT. The rearrangement links TRBV5-6 to TRBJ1-6, with D tentatively TRBD1 (6 bases). CDR3 length: 18 residues. The germline CDR1 and CDR2 sequences are SGHDT and YYEEEE. V lost 7 bases to trimming and J lost 4 bases, with 24 bases between them.

The CDR3 here is CASSPDTSTDTQYF. The DNA of the CDR3 is TGCGCCAGCAGCCCCGATACTAGCACAGATACGCAGTATTTT. This chain uses TRBV5-1 with TRBJ2-3; D uncertain. CDR3 length equals 14 residues. The V gene lost 4 bases and the J gene lost 0 bases, with 9 bases spanning the gap. The germline V gene encodes CDR1 SGHRS and CDR2 YFSETQ. The whole variable domain, filled in from reference TRBV5-1 and TRBJ2-3, reads KAGVTQTPRYLIKTRGQQVTLSCSPISGHRSVSWYQQTPGQGLQFLFEYFSETQRNKGNFPGRFSGRQFSNSRSEMNVSTLELGDSALYLCASSPDTSTDTQYFGPGTRLTVL.

CDR3 bases: TGTGCCATCAGTGAGTCGAGCACCACAGATACGCAGTATTTT. As protein: CAISESSTTDTQYF. The chain recombines TRBV10-3 with TRBJ2-3; the D is unclear. Germline V CDR1 and CDR2: ENHRY, SYGVKD. V was cut by 0 bases and J by 2 bases, with 6 bases left in between. The CDR3 covers 14 residues.

The chain has TRBV10-2 and TRBJ2-3; TRBD2 is a possible D gene (5 bases). V lost 2 bases and J 6 bases, leaving 9 bases between the germline ends. This CDR3 has 13 amino acids. Germline V gene lookup returns CDR1 WSHSY and CDR2 SAAADI. CDR3 coding DNA: TGCGCCAGCAGTGAGACTAGAGGGGATACGCAGTATTTT. Amino acids: CASSETRGDTQYF.

The V call is TRBV28, the J call TRBJ1-4; 9 bases are shared with TRBD1. Germline CDR1 is MDHEN and CDR2 is SYDVKM. The CDR3 runs 18 residues. Trimming cost V 6 bases and J 3 bases; bases outside gene matches: 14. The CDR3 region is CASRSRTNRGRSNEKLFF. The CDR3, as DNA: TGTGCCAGCAGGAGTCGGACGAACAGGGGGCGATCTAATGAAAAACTGTTTTTT.